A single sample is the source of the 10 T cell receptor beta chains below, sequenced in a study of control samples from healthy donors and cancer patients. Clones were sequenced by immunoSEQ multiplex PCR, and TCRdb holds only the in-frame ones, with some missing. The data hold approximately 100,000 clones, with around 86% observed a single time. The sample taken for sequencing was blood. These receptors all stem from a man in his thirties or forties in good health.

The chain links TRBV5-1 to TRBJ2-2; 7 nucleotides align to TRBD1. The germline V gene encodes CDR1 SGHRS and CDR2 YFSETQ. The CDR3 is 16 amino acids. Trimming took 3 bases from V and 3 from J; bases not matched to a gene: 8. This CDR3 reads CASSSLTGFDTGELFF. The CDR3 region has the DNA TGCGCCAGCAGCTCACTGACAGGGTTTGACACCGGGGAGCTGTTTTTT. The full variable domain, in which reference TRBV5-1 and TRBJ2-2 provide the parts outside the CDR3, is KAGVTQTPRYLIKTRGQQVTLSCSPISGHRSVSWYQQTPGQGLQFLFEYFSETQRNKGNFPGRFSGRQFSNSRSEMNVSTLELGDSALYLCASSSLTGFDTGELFFGEGSRLTVL.

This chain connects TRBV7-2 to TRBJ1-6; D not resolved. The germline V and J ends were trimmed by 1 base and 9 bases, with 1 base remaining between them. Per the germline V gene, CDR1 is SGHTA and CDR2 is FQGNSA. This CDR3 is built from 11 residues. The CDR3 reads CASSLGSPLHF. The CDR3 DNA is TGTGCCAGCAGCTTAGGTTCACCCCTCCACTTT.

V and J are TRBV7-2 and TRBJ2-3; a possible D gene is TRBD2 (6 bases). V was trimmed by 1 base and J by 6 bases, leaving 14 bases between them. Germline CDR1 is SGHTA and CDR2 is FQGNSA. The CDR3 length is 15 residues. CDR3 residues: CASSLGGVGRDTQYF. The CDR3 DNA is TGTGCCAGCAGCTTAGGGGGGGTCGGACGGGATACGCAGTATTTT.

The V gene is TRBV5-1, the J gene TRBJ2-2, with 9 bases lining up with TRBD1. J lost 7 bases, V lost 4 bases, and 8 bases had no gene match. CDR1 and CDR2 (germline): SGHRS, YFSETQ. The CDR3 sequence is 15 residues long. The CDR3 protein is CASSLGQGRRGELFF. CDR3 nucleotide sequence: TGCGCCAGCAGCCTGGGACAGGGTCGGCGCGGGGAGCTGTTTTTT.

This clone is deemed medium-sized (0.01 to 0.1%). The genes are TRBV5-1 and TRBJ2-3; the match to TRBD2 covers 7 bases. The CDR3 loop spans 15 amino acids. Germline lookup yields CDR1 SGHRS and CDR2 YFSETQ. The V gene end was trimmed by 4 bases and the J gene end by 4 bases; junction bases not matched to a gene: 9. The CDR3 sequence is CASSLDWRGSDTQYF. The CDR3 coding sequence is TGCGCCAGCAGCCTAGACTGGCGGGGGTCAGATACGCAGTATTTT.

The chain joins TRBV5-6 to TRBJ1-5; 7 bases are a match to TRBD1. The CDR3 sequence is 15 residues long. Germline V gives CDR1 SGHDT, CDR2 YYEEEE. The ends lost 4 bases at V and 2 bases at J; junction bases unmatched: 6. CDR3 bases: TGTGCCAGCAGCCTGGGACAGTTGGGCAATCAGCCCCAGCATTTT. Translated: CASSLGQLGNQPQHF.

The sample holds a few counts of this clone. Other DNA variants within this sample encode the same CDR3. The CDR3 DNA sequence: TGTGCCAGCAGTTTAGCGGGACAGCCCCAGCATTTT. This sequence encodes CASSLAGQPQHF. The V and J genes are TRBV27 and TRBJ1-5; no definite D call. Trimming cost V 2 bases and J 7 bases, with 6 bases left between them. The germline V gene has CDR1 MNHEY and CDR2 SMNVEV (reference sequence). The CDR3 is 12 amino acids.

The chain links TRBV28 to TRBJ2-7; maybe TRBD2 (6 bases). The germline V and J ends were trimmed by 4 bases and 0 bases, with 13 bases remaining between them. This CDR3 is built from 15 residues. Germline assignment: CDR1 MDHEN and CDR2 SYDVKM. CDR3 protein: CASSSGTVSSYEQYF. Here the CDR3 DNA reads TGTGCCAGCAGTTCGGGGACTGTTAGCTCCTACGAGCAGTACTTC.

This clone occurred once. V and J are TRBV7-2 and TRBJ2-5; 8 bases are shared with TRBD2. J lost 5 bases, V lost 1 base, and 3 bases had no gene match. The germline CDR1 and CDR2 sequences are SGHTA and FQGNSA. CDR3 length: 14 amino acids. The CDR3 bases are TGTGCCAGCAGCTTAGTGCGCGGGGGGGAGACCCAGTACTTC. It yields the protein CASSLVRGGETQYF.

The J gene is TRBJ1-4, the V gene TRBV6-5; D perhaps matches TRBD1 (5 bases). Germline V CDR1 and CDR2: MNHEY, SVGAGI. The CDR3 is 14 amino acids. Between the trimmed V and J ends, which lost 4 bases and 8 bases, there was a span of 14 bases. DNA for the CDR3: TGTGCCAGCAGTTTCGGAGGGGAGGCCGAAAAACTGTTTTTT. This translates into CASSFGGEAEKLFF.